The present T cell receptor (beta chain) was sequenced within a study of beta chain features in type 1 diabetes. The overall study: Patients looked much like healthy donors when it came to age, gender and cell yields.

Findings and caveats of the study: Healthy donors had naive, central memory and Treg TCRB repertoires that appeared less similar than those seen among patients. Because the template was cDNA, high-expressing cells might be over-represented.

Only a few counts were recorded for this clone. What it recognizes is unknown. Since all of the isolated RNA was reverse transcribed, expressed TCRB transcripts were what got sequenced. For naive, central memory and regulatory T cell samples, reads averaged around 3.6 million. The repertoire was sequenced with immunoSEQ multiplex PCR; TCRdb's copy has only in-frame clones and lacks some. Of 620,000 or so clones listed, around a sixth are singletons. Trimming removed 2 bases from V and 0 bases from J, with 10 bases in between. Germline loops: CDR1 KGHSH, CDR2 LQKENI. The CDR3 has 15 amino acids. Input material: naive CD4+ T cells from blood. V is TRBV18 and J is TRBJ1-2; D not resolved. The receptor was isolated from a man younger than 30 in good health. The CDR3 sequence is CASSPSPLSNYGYTF. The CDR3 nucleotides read TGTGCCAGCTCACCAAGCCCATTATCTAACTATGGCTACACCTTC. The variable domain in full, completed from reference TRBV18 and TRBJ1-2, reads NAGVMQNPRHLVRRRGQEARLRCSPMKGHSHVYWYRQLPEEGLKFMVYLQKENIIDESGMPKERFSAEFPKEGPSILRIQQVVRGDSAAYFCASSPSPLSNYGYTFGSGTRLTVV.